The sequence of this T cell receptor beta chain was determined in a study of CD8 T cells in ankylosing spondylitis. Study-level points and caveats: Certain motif variants had earlier appeared in reactive arthritis synovial fluid and blood.

The germline gives CDR1 MGHDK, CDR2 SYGVNS. CDR3 size: 18 residues. V was pared by 4 bases and J by 0 bases, with 10 bases of the junction left unmatched. This clonotype was found a few times. Its specificity is unknown. TCR beta libraries were made by quantitative 5'-RACE with molecular barcodes. TCRdb re-called the 5' RACE reads with MiXCR, one entry per CDR3 protein. The table records some 200,000 distinct CDR3 sequences, roughly 13% of them present only once. This receptor was identified in a male donor with ankylosing spondylitis or in good health (not recorded which). This chain links TRBV25-1 with TRBJ2-1, with 9 positions matching TRBD2. Sequenced: blood, either unsorted or a sorted T cell fraction (not recorded which). The CDR3 loop is CASSAQEREAASYNEQFF. CDR3 DNA sequence: TGTGCCAGCAGTGCCCAAGAGCGGGAGGCCGCCTCCTACAATGAGCAGTTCTTC.